These T cell receptor beta chains were read from a single sample in a study of post-analysis software for immune sequencing data. TCRdb processed the PCR reads anew with MiXCR; each CDR3 protein has one entry. The sample records fewer than 850,000 distinct CDR3 sequences, approximately 44% being singletons. The sample taken for sequencing was blood. The receptors here all came from a girl under 18 with multiple sclerosis. Both conserved end residues are part of each CDR3. A D gene is named only where the DNA matches it firmly. Size is omitted from some rows. Given values are once, few, many or a class for expanded clones.

j_gene: TRBJ2-5; abundance: few; v_gene: TRBV29-1; len: 11; d_gene: .; CDR3nt: TGCAGCGGCAAGTCCCCAGAGACCCAGTACTTC; CDR3aa: CSGKSPETQYF
j_gene: TRBJ2-1; abundance: .; v_gene: TRBV27; len: 14; d_gene: TRBD2; CDR3nt: TGTGCCAGCAGTCTTATAGCGGGATGGAATGAGCAGTTCTTC; CDR3aa: CASSLIAGWNEQFF
j_gene: TRBJ2-1; abundance: few; v_gene: TRBV29-1; len: 14; d_gene: TRBD2; CDR3nt: TGCAGCGTGGGACTAGCGTTCGTCTACAATGAGCAGTTCTTC; CDR3aa: CSVGLAFVYNEQFF
j_gene: TRBJ2-7; abundance: .; v_gene: TRBV25-1; len: 15; d_gene: TRBD2; CDR3nt: TGTGCCAGCAGTGAACTGGGCGGGAGGGATCTCAAGCAGTACTTC; CDR3aa: CASSELGGRDLKQYF
j_gene: TRBJ2-4; abundance: .; v_gene: TRBV27; len: 13; d_gene: TRBD2; CDR3nt: TGTGCCAGCAGTAGCGGGAGAAAAAACATTCAGTACTTC; CDR3aa: CASSSGRKNIQYF
j_gene: TRBJ2-1; abundance: once; v_gene: TRBV12-3/TRBV12-4; len: 16; d_gene: .; CDR3nt: TGTGCCAGCAGTTTAGGGGTCTCCACGGCCTACAATGAGCAGTTCTTC; CDR3aa: CASSLGVSTAYNEQFF
j_gene: TRBJ1-2; abundance: few; v_gene: TRBV29-1; len: 12; d_gene: .; CDR3nt: TGCAGCGTGAGGAGTACTAACTATGGCTACACCTTC; CDR3aa: CSVRSTNYGYTF
j_gene: TRBJ2-1; abundance: few; v_gene: TRBV10-3; len: 15; d_gene: TRBD2; CDR3nt: TGTGCCATCAGTCCGGGACTAGCGGATTACAATGAGCAGTTCTTC; CDR3aa: CAISPGLADYNEQFF
j_gene: TRBJ1-1; abundance: .; v_gene: TRBV5-5; len: 15; d_gene: .; CDR3nt: TGTGCCAGCAGCTTCAGCACCTGGGTACTCACTGAAGCTTTCTTT; CDR3aa: CASSFSTWVLTEAFF
j_gene: TRBJ1-2; abundance: .; v_gene: TRBV5-5; len: 13; d_gene: .; CDR3nt: TGTGCCAGCAGCTTGGAAATCTCGAATGGCTACACCTTC; CDR3aa: CASSLEISNGYTF
j_gene: TRBJ1-2; abundance: few; v_gene: TRBV7-9; len: 14; d_gene: .; CDR3nt: TGTGCCAGCAGCTCGGTCGTATCCCTGGGTGGCTACACCTTC; CDR3aa: CASSSVVSLGGYTF
j_gene: TRBJ2-5; abundance: .; v_gene: TRBV2; len: 13; d_gene: .; CDR3nt: TGTGCCAGCCCGAGGGGGGGTCTGGGTGAGCAGTACTTC; CDR3aa: CASPRGGLGEQYF
j_gene: TRBJ2-5; abundance: .; v_gene: TRBV6-5; len: 16; d_gene: .; CDR3nt: TGTGCCAGCAGTTACTCTTTCTCCCGGGTCCCTGAAACCCAGTACTTC; CDR3aa: CASSYSFSRVPETQYF
j_gene: TRBJ1-2; abundance: .; v_gene: TRBV29-1; len: 12; d_gene: .; CDR3nt: TGCAGCGCCTCCCAGGGGCGGTATGGCTACACCTTC; CDR3aa: CSASQGRYGYTF
j_gene: TRBJ2-7; abundance: .; v_gene: TRBV15; len: 17; d_gene: .; CDR3nt: TGTGCCACCAGCAGAGGGCCAGAAGGATCCCCTTACAATGAGCAGTACTTC; CDR3aa: CATSRGPEGSPYNEQYF
j_gene: TRBJ2-4; abundance: .; v_gene: TRBV6-1; len: 14; d_gene: .; CDR3nt: TGTGCCAGCACCCTGGACAGCGGGGCTCACATTCAGTACTTC; CDR3aa: CASTLDSGAHIQYF
j_gene: TRBJ2-7; abundance: few; v_gene: TRBV27; len: 13; d_gene: .; CDR3nt: TGTGCCAGCAGTCGTGGGGGCGGCTACGAGCAGTACTTC; CDR3aa: CASSRGGGYEQYF
j_gene: TRBJ1-2; abundance: few; v_gene: TRBV10-3; len: 12; d_gene: .; CDR3nt: TGTGCCATCAGTGAGGGTTTCTATGGCTACACCTTC; CDR3aa: CAISEGFYGYTF
j_gene: TRBJ2-5; abundance: .; v_gene: TRBV14; len: 14; d_gene: .; CDR3nt: TGTGCCAGCAGCCATGGGGACATCCAAGAGACCCAGTACTTC; CDR3aa: CASSHGDIQETQYF
j_gene: TRBJ1-1; abundance: .; v_gene: TRBV7-9; len: 12; d_gene: .; CDR3nt: TGTGCCAGCAGGTTGGACCAGCATGAAGCTTTCTTT; CDR3aa: CASRLDQHEAFF
j_gene: TRBJ1-4; abundance: .; v_gene: TRBV10-3; len: 15; d_gene: TRBD1; CDR3nt: TGTGCCATCAGTGAGCAGACAGGGCGGCGTGAAAAGCTGTTTTTT; CDR3aa: CAISEQTGRREKLFF
j_gene: TRBJ2-7; abundance: .; v_gene: TRBV20-1; len: 14; d_gene: TRBD1; CDR3nt: TGCAGTGTCCGGACAGGAGCCATGACCTACGAGCAGTACTTC; CDR3aa: CSVRTGAMTYEQYF
j_gene: TRBJ2-7; abundance: once; v_gene: TRBV5-4; len: 14; d_gene: .; CDR3nt: TGTGCCAGCAGCCAGTGGGACGGTTCCTACGAGCAGTACTTC; CDR3aa: CASSQWDGSYEQYF